One and the same sample provided the 19 T cell receptor beta chains below, sequenced in a study of blood T cell repertoires in COVID-19. TCRdb's copy holds only in-frame clones and misses some; the assay was immunoSEQ multiplex PCR. This table holds some 320,000 clones, under 90% found once. The sequencing sample was made of PBMCs or T cells enriched from blood (not recorded which). These receptors were obtained from a man between 60 and 75 years old who had recovered from COVID-19.

This chain connects TRBV5-1 to TRBJ1-5; 7 bases agree with TRBD1. Germline V gene data show CDR1 as SGHRS and CDR2 as YFSETQ. The CDR3 covers 14 residues. Trimming at V came to 1 base and at J to 6 bases, leaving 4 bases not matched to a gene. CDR3 protein: CASSLTTGAQPQHF. The DNA of the CDR3 is TGCGCCAGCAGCTTGACTACAGGGGCTCAGCCCCAGCATTTT.

The chain joins TRBV30 to TRBJ1-6, with D possibly being TRBD1 (6 bases). Looked up from germline, CDR1 is GTSNPN and CDR2 is SVGIG (reference sequence). CDR3 length: 12 residues. V dropped 4 bases and J dropped 5 bases, with 6 bases sitting between them. The CDR3 DNA sequence: TGTGCCTGGAACAGGGATAATTCACCCCTCCACTTT. Translation: CAWNRDNSPLHF. The full variable domain, completed using reference TRBV30 and TRBJ1-6, is SQTIHQWPATLVQPVGSPLSLECTVEGTSNPNLYWYRQAAGRGLQLLFYSVGIGQISSEVPQNLSASRPQDRQFILSSKKLLLSDSGFYLCAWNRDNSPLHFGNGTRLTVT.

J is TRBJ2-7 and V is TRBV7-9, with 7 bases aligning to TRBD2. The CDR3 covers 15 residues. The V gene's germline CDR1 is SEHNR and CDR2 FQNEAQ (reference sequence). Losses at the gene ends were 1 base for V and 5 bases for J; bases not matched to a gene: 8. DNA for the CDR3: TGTGCCAGCAGCTTAGATTGGGGAGGGTTCCACGAGCAGTACTTC. Protein sequence: CASSLDWGGFHEQYF.

The J gene is TRBJ2-6, the V gene TRBV28; D call uncertain. CDR1 and CDR2 from the germline V gene are MDHEN and SYDVKM. This CDR3 region has 14 residues. V was trimmed by 6 bases and J by 3 bases, leaving 9 bases between them. The CDR3 loop reads CASRQTGGANVLTF. The CDR3 nucleotides read TGTGCCAGCAGGCAAACCGGTGGGGCCAACGTCCTGACTTTC.

This chain joins TRBV5-1 and TRBJ2-6, with 9 bases identical to TRBD1. Germline-derived CDR1 and CDR2 are SGHRS and YFSETQ. Trimming removed 4 bases from V and 3 bases from J; junction bases left unmatched: 5. The CDR3 length is 16 residues. CDR3 amino acids: CASSGNRGRGANVLTF. CDR3 DNA: TGCGCCAGCAGCGGAAACAGGGGGCGTGGGGCCAACGTCCTGACTTTC.

The chain is built from TRBV5-1 and TRBJ2-6; D is undetermined. Looked up from germline, CDR1 is SGHRS and CDR2 is YFSETQ. The CDR3 extends over 15 amino acids. The ends were cut back, 4 bases at V and 0 bases at J, with 8 bases in the middle. The DNA for the CDR3 is TGCGCCAGCAGCATACGTAGCTCTGGGGCCAACGTCCTGACTTTC. It codes for CASSIRSSGANVLTF.

The rearrangement joins TRBV3-1 (or the pseudogene TRBV3-2) to TRBJ2-1, with 10 bases fitting TRBD2. The V gene's germline CDR1 is LGHDT and CDR2 YNNKEL (reference sequence). The V and J ends lost 2 bases and 0 bases, in that order; junction bases with no gene match: 10. The CDR3 contains 19 residues. CDR3 coding DNA: TGTGCCAGCAGCCAAACTAGCGGGACAAGGAGGAGCTCCTACAATGAGCAGTTCTTC. It is translated as CASSQTSGTRRSSYNEQFF.

The chain carries TRBV5-1 and TRBJ2-5; TRBD1 matches at 9 bases. Germline trimming cut 5 bases from V and 2 bases from J; bases unmatched to any gene: 4. The CDR3 is 14 amino acids. In germline, CDR1 is SGHRS, CDR2 YFSETQ. CDR3 loop: CASRSGQGQETQYF. The CDR3 nucleotides are TGCGCCAGCAGATCAGGACAGGGGCAAGAGACCCAGTACTTC.

The chain uses TRBV24-1 and TRBJ1-2, with 9 positions matching TRBD1. The CDR3 runs to 16 residues. V was clipped by 3 bases and J by 4 bases; unmatched bases: 8. The germline V gene encodes CDR1 KGHDR and CDR2 SFDVKD. The CDR3 bases are TGTGCCACCAGTGATCCAAGACAGGGGGGGATCTATGGCTACACCTTC. This gives the protein CATSDPRQGGIYGYTF.

The rearrangement joins TRBV7-9 to TRBJ2-3; D may be TRBD2 (6 bases). V was pared by 0 bases and J by 2 bases, with 12 bases between. The CDR3 length is 16 residues. CDR1 SEHNR and CDR2 FQNEAQ come from the germline V gene (reference sequence). This CDR3 reads CASSLASGPPTDTQYF. The CDR3 nucleotides read TGTGCCAGCAGCTTAGCGAGCGGGCCGCCCACAGATACGCAGTATTTT.

This chain joins TRBV7-6 and TRBJ2-3; TRBD2 matches at 7 bases. Germline loops: CDR1 SGHVS, CDR2 FNYEAQ. V lost 5 bases and J lost 0; bases outside the gene matches: 5. This CDR3 is built from 15 residues. DNA of the CDR3: TGTGCCAGCAGCCCCCGACTAGCTAGCACAGATACGCAGTATTTT. Its translation: CASSPRLASTDTQYF.

For the CDR3, the DNA is TGTGCCAGCAGTTACTCGCAGGGGCGGTTCGATACGCAGTATTTT. This gives the protein CASSYSQGRFDTQYF. V and J are TRBV6-5 and TRBJ2-3; maybe TRBD1 (6 bases). Trimming left V 0 bases short and J 6 bases short, with 13 bases between. The CDR3 is 15 amino acids. Germline V CDR1 and CDR2: MNHEY, SVGAGI.

The CDR3 is CASTPRDRVNTEAFF. CDR3 nucleotides: TGTGCCAGCACCCCCCGGGACAGGGTGAACACTGAAGCTTTCTTT. The V call is TRBV6-5, the J call TRBJ1-1; TRBD1 matches 9 bases. The CDR3 runs 15 residues. Looked up from germline, CDR1 is MNHEY and CDR2 is SVGAGI. The J segment lost 0 bases and the V segment lost 7 bases, leaving 6 bases of the junction unmatched.

V gene TRBV24-1 combines with J gene TRBJ1-2; D may be TRBD1 (5 bases). The germline gives CDR1 KGHDR, CDR2 SFDVKD. CDR3 length equals 12 residues. V was pared by 5 bases and J by 4 bases, with 7 bases between. CDR3 DNA: TGTGCCACCAGTGGACAGACCTATGGCTACACCTTC. This sequence encodes CATSGQTYGYTF.

The rearrangement links TRBV7-2 to TRBJ1-2; 11 bases fit TRBD1. There are 15 residues in the CDR3. Germline V gene lookup returns CDR1 SGHTA and CDR2 FQGNSA. Losses at the gene ends were 5 bases for V and 0 bases for J; bases not matched to a gene: 2. The CDR3 bases are TGTGCCAGCAGCCCGGGACAGGGGGCTAACTATGGCTACACCTTC. It specifies CASSPGQGANYGYTF.

This sequence joins TRBV6-6 and TRBJ2-5; possible D gene TRBD1, 5 bases. The CDR3 is 14 amino acids. CDR1 MNHNY and CDR2 SVGAGI come from the germline V gene (reference sequence). The V end was cut by 2 bases, the J end by 2 bases, with 9 bases between. The CDR3 DNA reads TGTGCCAGCAGTTACACCCGACAGCAAGAGACCCAGTACTTC. This gives the protein CASSYTRQQETQYF.

The chain links TRBV7-9 to TRBJ2-7; D call uncertain. The germline gives CDR1 SEHNR, CDR2 FQNEAQ (reference sequence). This CDR3 region has 11 residues. V lost 2 bases to trimming and J lost 7 bases, with 6 bases between them. The CDR3 DNA follows: TGTGCCAGCAGCTTACGGTGGGAGCAGTACTTC. Its translation: CASSLRWEQYF.

This clone was seen more than once but under ten times. The chain joins TRBV30 to TRBJ2-1; 10 bases are shared with TRBD2. The CDR3 extends over 13 amino acids. CDR1 is GTSNPN and CDR2 is SVGIG in the germline V gene (reference sequence). Trimming at V came to 4 bases and at J to 7 bases, leaving 4 bases not matched to a gene. The CDR3 sequence: CAWTSGGWNEQFF. CDR3 coding DNA: TGTGCCTGGACTAGCGGGGGCTGGAATGAGCAGTTCTTC.

This clone was found a few times. V and J are TRBV16 and TRBJ1-2; 9 bases fit TRBD1. This CDR3 contains 14 residues. V trimming: 4 bases; J trimming: 5 bases; junction bases outside the gene matches: 5. Germline loops: CDR1 KGHSY, CDR2 FQNENV. CDR3 residues: CASSLGQGRYGYTF. The CDR3 DNA is TGTGCCAGCAGCCTAGGACAGGGGAGGTATGGCTACACCTTC.